The rows below give T cell receptor beta chains drawn from one sample of a study of CD8 T cells in Susac syndrome. TCRdb re-derived calls from the immunoSEQ multiplex PCR reads in MiXCR, one entry per CDR3 protein. The table includes roughly 180,000 distinct CDR3 sequences, over 85% detected once. The sequencing input was CD4+ T cells from PBMCs. Receptors originate from a human donor in good health. CDR3s include the opening cysteine and the closing phenylalanine or tryptophan. Each record gives: J gene, D gene, clone size, CDR3 length, V gene, CDR3 protein, CDR3 DNA. D genes are given only for firm matches. The size of a clone is reported for some rows only, either as once, few or many, or as a class for expanded clones.

J: TRBJ2-7; D: TRBD2; size: .; length: 13; V: TRBV28; CDR3: CASSLEGGREQYF; DNA: TGTGCCAGCAGTTTAGAGGGAGGGCGCGAGCAGTACTTC
J: TRBJ2-5; D: .; size: .; length: 12; V: TRBV5-5; CDR3: CASSKAEETQYF; DNA: TGTGCCAGCAGCAAAGCGGAGGAGACCCAGTACTTC
J: TRBJ2-4; D: .; size: .; length: 15; V: TRBV14; CDR3: CASSHAGLAKNIQYF; DNA: TGTGCCAGCAGCCATGCGGGACTAGCCAAAAACATTCAGTACTTC
J: TRBJ2-3; D: .; size: .; length: 13; V: TRBV15; CDR3: CATSIDSTDTQYF; DNA: TGTGCCACCAGCATAGATAGCACAGATACGCAGTATTTT
J: TRBJ2-7; D: .; size: once; length: 14; V: TRBV30; CDR3: CAWRSDSRSYEQYF; DNA: TGTGCCTGGAGGTCTGACTCCCGCTCCTACGAGCAGTACTTC
J: TRBJ2-7; D: .; size: .; length: 14; V: TRBV28; CDR3: CASSTGTQVFEQYF; DNA: TGTGCCAGCAGTACCGGGACACAGGTTTTTGAGCAGTACTTC
J: TRBJ2-5; D: .; size: once; length: 15; V: TRBV3-1; CDR3: CASSSTGTLGETQYF; DNA: TGTGCCAGCAGCAGCACCGGGACCCTGGGAGAGACCCAGTACTTC
J: TRBJ2-1; D: .; size: .; length: 11; V: TRBV20-1; CDR3: CSAHEDQSPFF; DNA: TGCAGTGCTCACGAGGACCAGTCGCCGTTCTTC
J: TRBJ2-2; D: .; size: .; length: 14; V: TRBV2; CDR3: CASREGKNTGELFF; DNA: TGTGCCAGCAGGGAGGGGAAGAACACCGGGGAGCTGTTTTTT
J: TRBJ2-4; D: TRBD2; size: .; length: 12; V: TRBV15; CDR3: CATTSGKNIQYF; DNA: TGTGCCACCACTAGCGGTAAAAACATTCAGTACTTC
J: TRBJ1-1; D: .; size: .; length: 16; V: TRBV4-2; CDR3: CASSQDRTAHNTEAFF; DNA: TGTGCCAGCAGCCAAGACCGGACAGCCCACAACACTGAAGCTTTCTTT
J: TRBJ2-1; D: .; size: .; length: 13; V: TRBV18; CDR3: CASSPTVSNEQFF; DNA: TGTGCCAGCTCACCGACAGTGTCCAATGAGCAGTTCTTC
J: TRBJ2-7; D: TRBD2; size: .; length: 14; V: TRBV4-3; CDR3: CASSQVGGRGEQYF; DNA: TGCGCCAGCAGCCAAGTCGGCGGGAGGGGTGAGCAGTACTTC
J: TRBJ2-7; D: .; size: .; length: 12; V: TRBV30; CDR3: CAWSDRVGEQYF; DNA: TGTGCCTGGAGTGACAGGGTCGGCGAGCAGTACTTC
J: TRBJ1-2; D: TRBD1; size: .; length: 14; V: TRBV6-6; CDR3: CASSYSGQGYGYTF; DNA: TGTGCCAGCAGTTACTCGGGACAGGGGTACGGCTACACCTTC
J: TRBJ2-7; D: TRBD1; size: .; length: 13; V: TRBV6-6; CDR3: CATKTGEHYEQYF; DNA: TGTGCCACCAAGACAGGGGAACACTACGAGCAGTACTTC
J: TRBJ2-5; D: TRBD2; size: .; length: 14; V: TRBV29-1; CDR3: CSVGVSGRKETQYF; DNA: TGCAGCGTTGGGGTTAGCGGGAGGAAAGAGACCCAGTACTTC
J: TRBJ2-5; D: TRBD1; size: .; length: 14; V: TRBV29-1; CDR3: CSGGAWDRVETQYF; DNA: TGCAGCGGCGGGGCCTGGGACAGGGTAGAGACCCAGTACTTC
J: TRBJ2-5; D: .; size: .; length: 13; V: TRBV7-9; CDR3: CASGSGTQETQYF; DNA: TGTGCCAGCGGTTCCGGGACCCAAGAGACCCAGTACTTC
J: TRBJ2-1; D: TRBD2; size: .; length: 16; V: TRBV29-1; CDR3: CSVGSIGAGDLDEQFF; DNA: TGCAGCGTTGGTTCTATCGGAGCGGGAGATCTTGATGAGCAGTTCTTC
J: TRBJ1-5; D: .; size: .; length: 13; V: TRBV23-1; CDR3: CASSDWGIQPQHF; DNA: TGCGCCAGCAGTGATTGGGGGATTCAGCCCCAGCATTTT
J: TRBJ2-4; D: .; size: .; length: 17; V: TRBV12-3/TRBV12-4; CDR3: CASSPRGAGGAKNIQYF; DNA: TGTGCCAGCAGCCCTCGGGGGGCAGGGGGTGCCAAAAACATTCAGTACTTC
J: TRBJ2-3; D: TRBD1; size: .; length: 15; V: TRBV27; CDR3: CASSLRTGGKSTQYF; DNA: TGTGCCAGCAGTTTAAGGACAGGGGGAAAGAGTACGCAGTATTTT
J: TRBJ1-5; D: .; size: once; length: 13; V: TRBV24-1; CDR3: CATSPRSNQPQHF; DNA: TGTGCCACCTCGCCTCGGAGCAATCAGCCCCAGCATTTT
J: TRBJ2-7; D: .; size: .; length: 13; V: TRBV5-1; CDR3: CASSFTGSYEQYF; DNA: TGCGCCAGCAGCTTCACTGGGTCCTACGAGCAGTACTTC
J: TRBJ2-5; D: .; size: .; length: 15; V: TRBV28; CDR3: CASSFKTGGTETQYF; DNA: TGTGCCAGCAGTTTTAAGACTGGGGGTACGGAGACCCAGTACTTC
J: TRBJ2-3; D: .; size: .; length: 14; V: TRBV19; CDR3: CASSIDRSTDTQYF; DNA: TGTGCCAGTAGTATAGATCGGAGCACAGATACGCAGTATTTT
J: TRBJ1-2; D: TRBD1; size: .; length: 12; V: TRBV12-3/TRBV12-4; CDR3: CASSQTGAGYTF; DNA: TGTGCCAGCAGCCAAACAGGGGCCGGCTACACCTTC
J: TRBJ1-1; D: .; size: .; length: 14; V: TRBV20-1; CDR3: CSAIHRVGNTEAFF; DNA: TGCAGTGCCATTCACAGGGTCGGTAACACTGAAGCTTTCTTT
J: TRBJ2-3; D: TRBD1; size: .; length: 15; V: TRBV7-9; CDR3: CASSYRQGGTDTQYF; DNA: TGTGCCAGCAGCTATCGACAGGGGGGTACAGATACGCAGTATTTT
J: TRBJ2-3; D: .; size: .; length: 16; V: TRBV27; CDR3: CASRQLRDIGTDTQYF; DNA: TGTGCCAGCAGACAACTCCGGGACATAGGCACAGATACGCAGTATTTT
J: TRBJ1-1; D: .; size: .; length: 13; V: TRBV27; CDR3: CASSGAGRTEAFF; DNA: TGTGCCAGCAGTGGGGCGGGGAGGACTGAAGCTTTCTTT
J: TRBJ1-5; D: .; size: .; length: 12; V: TRBV30; CDR3: CAWSINNQPQHF; DNA: TGTGCCTGGAGTATCAACAATCAGCCCCAGCATTTT
J: TRBJ2-5; D: .; size: .; length: 13; V: TRBV29-1; CDR3: CSVDSSGQETQYF; DNA: TGCAGCGTTGATTCTTCAGGGCAAGAGACCCAGTACTTC
J: TRBJ2-7; D: .; size: .; length: 13; V: TRBV20-1; CDR3: CSASLVSTYEQYF; DNA: TGCAGTGCTAGTTTAGTCAGCACCTACGAGCAGTACTTC
J: TRBJ2-7; D: TRBD1; size: .; length: 15; V: TRBV7-8; CDR3: CASSSRQGTGYEQYF; DNA: TGTGCCAGCAGCTCAAGACAGGGAACGGGCTACGAGCAGTACTTC
J: TRBJ2-1; D: .; size: .; length: 15; V: TRBV9; CDR3: CASSVVGSSYNEQFF; DNA: TGTGCCAGCAGTGTAGTCGGGAGCTCCTACAATGAGCAGTTCTTC
J: TRBJ2-3; D: .; size: .; length: 14; V: TRBV15; CDR3: CATQGASSTDTQYF; DNA: TGTGCCACCCAGGGCGCTTCTAGCACAGATACGCAGTATTTT
J: TRBJ2-1; D: TRBD2; size: .; length: 17; V: TRBV5-1; CDR3: CASSLAPPGRGNNEQFF; DNA: TGCGCCAGCAGCTTGGCTCCTCCCGGGAGGGGTAACAATGAGCAGTTCTTC
J: TRBJ2-1; D: .; size: .; length: 11; V: TRBV29-1; CDR3: CSAEGRNEQFF; DNA: TGCAGCGCCGAAGGTAGAAATGAGCAGTTCTTC
J: TRBJ1-1; D: .; size: .; length: 14; V: TRBV7-9; CDR3: CASSSGAGWTEAFF; DNA: TGTGCCAGCAGCTCGGGGGCGGGTTGGACTGAAGCTTTCTTT
J: TRBJ2-1; D: .; size: .; length: 16; V: TRBV6-1; CDR3: CASSSPSQGPDNEQFF; DNA: TGTGCCAGCAGTAGCCCCAGCCAGGGTCCGGACAATGAGCAGTTCTTC
J: TRBJ2-2; D: .; size: .; length: 10; V: TRBV28; CDR3: CASEGWELFF; DNA: TGTGCCTCAGAGGGTTGGGAGCTGTTTTTT
J: TRBJ2-7; D: .; size: .; length: 14; V: TRBV14; CDR3: CASSQDQVSYEQYF; DNA: TGTGCCAGCAGCCAAGATCAGGTATCCTACGAGCAGTACTTC
J: TRBJ1-1; D: .; size: .; length: 13; V: TRBV29-1; CDR3: CSVWGRMNTEAFF; DNA: TGCAGCGTGTGGGGGAGGATGAACACTGAAGCTTTCTTT
J: TRBJ2-1; D: TRBD2; size: .; length: 15; V: TRBV20-1; CDR3: CSAAKLADKGNEQFF; DNA: TGCAGTGCTGCAAAACTAGCGGACAAAGGGAATGAGCAGTTCTTC